This T cell receptor (beta chain) is from a study of regulatory T cells in long-lasting Graves disease. To make TCR beta libraries, researchers used iRepertoire HTBI primers and Arm-PCR of CDR3 regions. TCRdb redid the calling of the multiplex PCR reads with MiXCR, one entry per CDR3 protein. The sample lists some 280,000 distinct CDR3 sequences; roughly 21% were seen once. This CDR3 is built from 15 residues. Trimming cost V 4 bases and J 8 bases, with 17 bases left between them. CDR1 KGHDR and CDR2 SFDVKD come from the germline V gene. Specified time point: persistent/refractory GD, antithyroid drugs over 5 years with positive TRAb. From RNA extracted from PBMCs, the TCR library was made.

This TCR was recovered from a female donor with Graves disease. This rearrangement joins TRBV24-1 to TRBJ2-1; TRBD2 might be the D (6 bases). This specimen consisted of peripheral blood mononuclear cells (PBMCs), obtained when the disease was refractory, from a patient treated with antithyroid drugs. The CDR3 reads CATSEHTGSVYEQFF. DNA of the CDR3: TGTGCCACCAGTGAGCATACCGGGAGCGTCTATGAGCAGTTCTTC.